The rows below give T cell receptor beta chains drawn from one sample of a study of blood T cell repertoires in COVID-19. This table comes from immunoSEQ multiplex PCR, and its TCRdb copy is limited to in-frame clones, with some not included. The sample lists roughly 340,000 clones; 75% to 90% were seen once. The sample taken for sequencing was PBMCs or T cells enriched from blood (not recorded which). The receptors were sampled from a man younger than 30 who had recovered from COVID-19. The CDR3 runs from the conserved cysteine through the conserved F or W. Fields, in order: D gene, clone size, V gene, J gene, CDR3 protein, CDR3 DNA. The D gene is left open where the match is weak. Only some rows state a clone size, as once, few, many or a class for expanded clones.

.	few	TRBV30	TRBJ1-1	CAWSVNGRKAFF	TGTGCCTGGAGTGTAAACGGCAGGAAAGCTTTCTTT
TRBD2	.	TRBV10-3	TRBJ2-5	CAIRSGGAGETQYF	TGTGCCATCAGGAGCGGGGGGGCAGGTGAGACCCAGTACTTC
TRBD1	.	TRBV11-3	TRBJ2-2	CASSVNRGHTGELFF	TGTGCCAGCAGCGTCAACAGGGGGCATACCGGGGAGCTGTTTTTT
.	.	TRBV7-9	TRBJ2-1	CASSPSAGLEQFF	TGTGCCAGCAGCCCAAGCGCAGGGCTTGAGCAGTTCTTC
.	.	TRBV7-6	TRBJ2-5	CASSTRAMETQYF	TGTGCCAGCAGCACCAGGGCGATGGAGACCCAGTACTTC
TRBD1	.	TRBV18	TRBJ2-7	CASSPTGQRAYEQYF	TGTGCCAGCTCACCAACGGGACAGAGAGCCTACGAGCAGTACTTC
.	.	TRBV11-2	TRBJ1-1	CASSLRTGDTEAFF	TGTGCCAGCAGCTTACGGACGGGAGACACTGAAGCTTTCTTT
.	.	TRBV27	TRBJ2-2	CASSLNSPTGELFF	TGTGCCAGCAGTTTGAACAGCCCCACAGGGGAGCTGTTTTTT
.	.	TRBV27	TRBJ1-6	CASSFRDSPLHF	TGTGCCAGCAGTTTTCGGGATTCACCCCTCCACTTT
.	.	TRBV6-5	TRBJ2-3	CASSYSSGRPAHTQYF	TGTGCCAGCAGTTACTCATCCGGGAGACCCGCCCATACGCAGTATTTT
.	.	TRBV6-6	TRBJ2-1	CASSSDSPSSYNEQFF	TGTGCCAGCAGCTCGGACAGCCCGAGCTCCTACAATGAGCAGTTCTTC
.	.	TRBV5-8	TRBJ1-5	CASSFGNQPQHF	TGTGCCAGCAGCTTCGGCAATCAGCCCCAGCATTTT
TRBD2	.	TRBV28	TRBJ2-7	CASSWAGTSGSYEQYF	TGTGCCAGCAGTTGGGCCGGGACTAGCGGATCCTACGAGCAGTACTTC
.	.	TRBV7-3	TRBJ1-5	CASSLETGQVKHF	TGTGCCAGCAGCTTAGAAACTGGTCAGGTCAAGCATTTT
.	.	TRBV6-6	TRBJ1-2	CASSPGGDGYTF	TGTGCCAGCAGTCCCGGGGGTGATGGCTACACCTTC
TRBD2	.	TRBV5-1	TRBJ2-7	CASSWGGTLTSYEQYF	TGCGCCAGCAGTTGGGGAGGGACTCTCACCTCCTACGAGCAGTACTTC
.	.	TRBV13	TRBJ1-1	CASSPETGVNTEAFF	TGTGCCAGCAGCCCCGAGACAGGAGTGAACACTGAAGCTTTCTTT
TRBD1	.	TRBV5-1	TRBJ1-2	CASSSRRGTDTLNYGYTF	TGCGCCAGCAGTTCTCGTCGCGGGACAGATACTTTGAACTATGGCTACACCTTC
TRBD2	.	TRBV7-2	TRBJ2-2	CASSVDSGRAAGELFF	TGTGCCAGCAGCGTAGATAGCGGGAGGGCCGCCGGGGAGCTGTTTTTT
.	once	TRBV4-1	TRBJ2-2	CASGIGGPTGELFF	TGCGCCAGCGGGATCGGGGGGCCCACCGGGGAGCTGTTTTTT
TRBD2	.	TRBV19	TRBJ2-1	CASSGGTSGRAGFDNEQFF	TGTGCCAGTAGTGGAGGGACTAGCGGGAGGGCCGGTTTTGACAATGAGCAGTTCTTC
.	.	TRBV6-1	TRBJ2-3	CASSDLTTDTQYF	TGTGCCAGCAGTGATCTTACAACAGATACGCAGTATTTT
.	.	TRBV5-5	TRBJ2-5	CASSLVVGGVETQYF	TGTGCCAGCAGCTTGGTAGTAGGAGGGGTTGAGACCCAGTACTTC
.	.	TRBV10-3	TRBJ2-5	CAISDFSQETQYF	TGTGCCATCAGTGATTTTAGCCAAGAGACCCAGTACTTC
.	once	TRBV7-9	TRBJ2-3	CASSPRGGKGADTQYF	TGTGCCAGCAGCCCAAGGGGCGGGAAAGGTGCAGATACGCAGTATTTT
.	.	TRBV3-1/TRBV3-2	TRBJ2-3	CASSQELDQTQYF	TGTGCCAGCAGCCAAGAACTAGATCAGACGCAGTATTTT
.	.	TRBV29-1	TRBJ2-3	CSAPSGGFKDTQYF	TGCAGCGCGCCCTCAGGGGGGTTCAAAGATACGCAGTATTTT
TRBD1	.	TRBV7-2	TRBJ1-3	CASRSSRGLGNTIYF	TGTGCCAGCAGATCTTCCAGGGGGCTTGGAAACACCATATATTTT
TRBD1	.	TRBV18	TRBJ2-7	CASSPPRGTDFISGQYF	TGTGCCAGCTCACCACCGAGAGGGACAGACTTTATTAGTGGGCAGTACTTC
TRBD2	.	TRBV6-1	TRBJ2-7	CASSEVGGLATEQYF	TGTGCCAGCAGTGAAGTGGGAGGACTAGCGACCGAGCAGTACTTC
.	.	TRBV24-1	TRBJ1-2	CATSDSKGPPYGYTF	TGTGCCACCAGTGATTCTAAGGGGCCCCCCTATGGCTACACCTTC
.	.	TRBV28	TRBJ1-1	CASGLEDTEAFF	TGTGCCAGCGGGTTGGAGGACACTGAAGCTTTCTTT
.	.	TRBV10-3	TRBJ2-7	CAISEEARGGYEQYF	TGTGCCATCAGTGAGGAGGCCCGGGGTGGCTACGAGCAGTACTTC
.	once	TRBV2	TRBJ2-3	CASRIIASTQYF	TGTGCCAGCAGGATAATAGCGAGCACGCAGTATTTT
.	.	TRBV3-1/TRBV3-2	TRBJ1-4	CASSHRVGGGEKLFF	TGTGCCAGCAGCCACCGGGTGGGAGGGGGTGAAAAACTGTTTTTT
.	.	TRBV7-9	TRBJ2-7	CASSPASTALYEQYF	TGTGCCAGCAGCCCTGCCTCGACAGCCCTTTACGAGCAGTACTTC
.	.	TRBV5-1	TRBJ2-5	CASSPGVQETQYF	TGCGCCAGCAGCCCGGGGGTCCAAGAGACCCAGTACTTC
.	.	TRBV18	TRBJ1-5	CASSTEHSNQPQHF	TGTGCCAGCTCAACAGAACATAGCAATCAGCCCCAGCATTTT
.	.	TRBV7-8	TRBJ2-7	CASSLNYEQYF	TGTGCCAGCAGCCTAAACTACGAGCAGTACTTC
TRBD1	.	TRBV7-2	TRBJ1-5	CASSLWTGVGQPQHF	TGTGCCAGCAGCTTATGGACAGGGGTCGGGCAGCCCCAGCATTTT
.	.	TRBV18	TRBJ1-4	CASSGDRVTFGEKLFF	.
.	.	TRBV9	TRBJ1-2	CASSVATVVLGAGGYTF	TGTGCCAGCAGCGTAGCTACAGTGGTTTTAGGAGCAGGGGGCTACACCTTC
TRBD1	.	TRBV27	TRBJ2-2	CASSKNPYGQGGTGELFF	TGTGCCAGCAGTAAGAACCCCTACGGACAGGGGGGTACCGGGGAGCTGTTTTTT
TRBD1	.	TRBV3-1/TRBV3-2	TRBJ1-5	CASSQGTGGGQPQHF	TGTGCCAGCAGCCAAGGGACAGGGGGAGGGCAGCCCCAGCATTTT
TRBD1	.	TRBV9	TRBJ1-5	CASSVGGQGNQPQHF	TGTGCCAGCAGCGTAGGTGGACAGGGGAATCAGCCCCAGCATTTT
TRBD1	.	TRBV19	TRBJ1-2	CASSLRRDSYGYTF	TGTGCCAGTAGTCTCCGCCGGGACAGCTATGGCTACACCTTC
TRBD2	.	TRBV27	TRBJ2-7	CATKQPGLGFYEQYF	TGTGCCACCAAGCAACCGGGACTAGGGTTTTACGAGCAGTACTTC
TRBD1	.	TRBV19	TRBJ1-2	CATSPGQGFGYTF	TGTGCCACCTCCCCGGGACAGGGGTTCGGCTACACCTTC
TRBD1	.	TRBV27	TRBJ1-6	CASSGTAYNSPLHF	TGTGCCAGCAGTGGGACAGCCTATAATTCACCCCTCCACTTT
.	.	TRBV3-1/TRBV3-2	TRBJ1-5	CASSQDRQPQHF	TGTGCCAGCAGCCAAGATCGGCAGCCCCAGCATTTT
.	.	TRBV28	TRBJ2-2	CASIKWSGELFF	TGTGCCAGCATAAAGTGGAGCGGGGAGCTGTTTTTT
TRBD1	.	TRBV27	TRBJ2-5	CASRPTGFQETQYF	TGTGCCAGCAGGCCGACAGGGTTCCAAGAGACCCAGTACTTC
.	.	TRBV29-1	TRBJ2-1	CSVEGAGFSYNEQFF	TGCAGCGTTGAAGGGGCAGGGTTCTCCTACAATGAGCAGTTCTTC
.	.	TRBV2	TRBJ1-1	CASSRGGWNTEAFF	TGTGCCAGCAGTCGCGGCGGGTGGAACACTGAAGCTTTCTTT
TRBD2	.	TRBV6-1	TRBJ2-7	CASSEGPSGSYEQYF	TGTGCCAGCAGTGAAGGTCCTAGCGGGAGCTACGAGCAGTACTTC